This T cell receptor (beta chain) was obtained from a study of blood T cell repertoires in COVID-19. Study details: Both acute and convalescent COVID-19 samples were obtained from the United States, Italy and Spain. T cells, B-cell-depleted T cells, or PBMCs supplied cDNA or gDNA.

Per the study methods: Reference gene primer amplification yielded estimated nucleated cell counts. Measured with immunoSEQ multiplex PCR; TCRdb has only the in-frame clones, and not every one. The V and J calls and clone size are taken from that table; D and trimming were inferred from the DNA. In the table there are 100,000 or so clones, around 87% of which are singletons. The trim removed 3 bases at V and 4 bases at J, leaving 5 bases unmatched. Germline V gives CDR1 MDHEN, CDR2 SYDVKM. This CDR3 has 16 amino acids. This chain uses TRBV28 with TRBJ2-3; 12 positions agree with TRBD2. The receptor comes from a woman aged 25 to 39 with acute or convalescent COVID-19. The sample comprised peripheral blood. CDR3 coding DNA: TGTGCCAGCAGTTTGCCGACTAGCGGGGGAGCAGATACGCAGTATTTT. The encoded protein is CASSLPTSGGADTQYF.